These T cell receptor beta chains were read from a single sample in a study of blood T cell repertoires in COVID-19. Clones were sequenced by immunoSEQ multiplex PCR, and TCRdb holds only the in-frame ones, with some missing. The table has 200,000 to 250,000 clones, approximately 90% seen once. Source material: peripheral blood. The source is a man in his fifties or sixties with COVID-19, enrolled during active disease. The CDR3 runs from the conserved cysteine through the conserved F or W. Fields, in order: CDR3 protein, CDR3 DNA, clone size, J gene, V gene, D gene. D genes are given only for firm matches. Expanded clones get a size class; other rows say once, few or many, or leave the size out.

CASSVGQEAYSPLHF	TGTGCCAGCAGCGTAGGACAGGAAGCCTATTCACCCCTCCACTTT	.	TRBJ1-6	TRBV9	.
CASRVAPDGTNYGYTF	TGCGCCAGCAGAGTTGCCCCGGACGGGACTAACTATGGCTACACCTTC	.	TRBJ1-2	TRBV5-1	.
CASSPRGGTVDYEQYF	TGTGCCAGCAGCCCCCGTGGGGGCACGGTGGACTACGAGCAGTACTTC	.	TRBJ2-7	TRBV28	.
CASSRDREAFF	TGTGCCAGTAGCAGAGACAGGGAAGCTTTCTTT	.	TRBJ1-1	TRBV19	.
CASSIGTEGGYTF	TGTGCCAGTAGTATTGGGACAGAAGGCGGCTACACCTTC	.	TRBJ1-2	TRBV19	TRBD1
CASSQRRGYEQYF	TGTGCCAGCAGCCAGCGGCGGGGCTACGAGCAGTACTTC	.	TRBJ2-7	TRBV6-2/TRBV6-3	.
CASSLWENEKLFF	TGTGCCAGCAGCTTATGGGAGAATGAAAAACTGTTTTTT	.	TRBJ1-4	TRBV7-2	.
CASRAGQGGQPQHF	TGTGCCAGCAGAGCGGGACAGGGAGGTCAGCCCCAGCATTTT	.	TRBJ1-5	TRBV7-8	TRBD1
CASGGRGEQFF	TGTGCCAGCGGCGGGAGAGGTGAGCAGTTCTTC	once	TRBJ2-1	TRBV2	TRBD2
CARSSMRVAFF	TGCGCCAGATCTAGCATGAGGGTAGCTTTCTTT	once	TRBJ1-1	TRBV10-2	.
CASRGQGNQPQHF	TGTGCCAGCAGAGGACAGGGCAATCAGCCCCAGCATTTT	.	TRBJ1-5	TRBV12-3/TRBV12-4	TRBD1
CASSLNRVTDTQYF	TGTGCCAGCAGCTTAAACAGGGTCACAGATACGCAGTATTTT	.	TRBJ2-3	TRBV7-2	.
CASSDHGTVKGYTF	TGTGCCAGTAGTGATCACGGGACAGTAAAGGGCTACACCTTC	.	TRBJ1-2	TRBV19	TRBD1
CSVEDPGKSYEQYF	TGCAGCGTTGAAGATCCAGGGAAGTCCTACGAGCAGTACTTC	.	TRBJ2-7	TRBV29-1	.
CASSVGVGSSYNEQFF	TGTGCCAGCAGCGTAGGGGTCGGGAGCTCCTACAATGAGCAGTTCTTC	.	TRBJ2-1	TRBV9	.
CASSGQGLNEQFF	TGTGCCAGCAGCGGACAGGGGCTCAATGAGCAGTTCTTC	once	TRBJ2-1	TRBV9	TRBD1
CASSLTTSSYNEQFF	TGTGCCAGCAGCCTCACTACGAGCTCCTACAATGAGCAGTTCTTC	.	TRBJ2-1	TRBV9	.
CASTHRDRASGNTIYF	TGTGCCAGTACCCACCGGGACAGGGCCTCTGGAAACACCATATATTTT	.	TRBJ1-3	TRBV19	TRBD1
CASSPGQERYGYTF	TGTGCCAGCAGCCCGGGACAGGAGAGATATGGCTACACCTTC	.	TRBJ1-2	TRBV5-4	TRBD1
CASSPGVTGELFF	TGTGCCAGCTCCCCCGGGGTCACCGGGGAGCTGTTTTTT	.	TRBJ2-2	TRBV18	.
CASSLSSGGIGYTF	TGTGCCAGCAGTTTATCGAGCGGGGGCATTGGCTACACCTTC	.	TRBJ1-2	TRBV27	.
CASRSPTFSGRSRHKQYF	TGTGCAAGTCGCTCCCCCACCTTTAGCGGGAGGTCACGGCACAAGCAGTACTTC	.	TRBJ2-7	TRBV12-2	.
CASSLVAGANTGELFF	TGTGCCAGCAGCCTAGTAGCGGGTGCGAACACCGGGGAGCTGTTTTTT	.	TRBJ2-2	TRBV11-2	TRBD2
CASSIRTGNPNYGYTF	TGTGCCAGTAGTATTCGGACAGGGAACCCTAACTATGGCTACACCTTC	.	TRBJ1-2	TRBV19	TRBD1
CAWSVSSDTQYF	TGTGCCTGGAGTGTATCGTCCGATACGCAGTATTTT	few	TRBJ2-3	TRBV30	.
CASRKSGGANEQFF	TGTGCCAGTAGGAAGAGCGGGGGGGCAAATGAGCAGTTCTTC	once	TRBJ2-1	TRBV19	TRBD2
CASRPRTGMGYEQYF	TGTGCCAGCAGGCCTCGGACAGGGATGGGATACGAGCAGTACTTC	.	TRBJ2-7	TRBV6-5	TRBD1
CASSLVGYNEQFF	TGTGCCAGCAGCCTAGTGGGTTACAATGAGCAGTTCTTC	.	TRBJ2-1	TRBV5-4	.
CASSLQPGKNTEAFF	TGCGCCAGCAGCTTGCAGCCAGGGAAGAACACTGAAGCTTTCTTT	.	TRBJ1-1	TRBV5-1	.
CASSPTLVNEQFF	TGTGCCAGCAGCCCGACGCTAGTAAATGAGCAGTTCTTC	.	TRBJ2-1	TRBV11-3	.
CASSLGQGASEPQHF	TGTGCCAGCAGCTTAGGGCAGGGGGCTTCCGAGCCCCAGCATTTT	.	TRBJ1-5	TRBV7-9	TRBD1
CASSWGQGKSPLHF	TGTGCCAGCAGCTGGGGACAGGGAAAATCACCCCTCCACTTT	.	TRBJ1-6	TRBV5-5	TRBD1
CASSKSASYEQYF	TGTGCCAGCAGTAAGAGTGCCTCCTACGAGCAGTACTTC	once	TRBJ2-7	TRBV2	.
CASSQKRRGRLYEQYF	TGTGCCAGCAGTCAAAAAAGGAGAGGGAGGCTATACGAGCAGTACTTC	.	TRBJ2-7	TRBV3-1/TRBV3-2	.
CASSNPRDRGRLSNTGELFF	TGCGCCAGCAGCAACCCCCGGGACAGGGGGCGCTTGTCGAACACCGGGGAGCTGTTTTTT	.	TRBJ2-2	TRBV4-1	TRBD1
CASKGAGKVQYF	TGTGCCAGCAAGGGGGCAGGGAAGGTGCAGTACTTC	.	TRBJ2-7	TRBV12-3/TRBV12-4	TRBD1
CAISESQGPNYEQYF	TGTGCCATCAGTGAGTCACAGGGGCCAAACTACGAGCAGTACTTC	once	TRBJ2-7	TRBV10-3	TRBD1
CASSLGTDQPQHF	TGTGCCAGCAGCTTAGGGACAGACCAGCCCCAGCATTTT	.	TRBJ1-5	TRBV11-1	.
CASSVYSGTPTSGANVLTF	TGTGCCAGCAGCGTATACTCCGGGACTCCGACTTCTGGGGCCAACGTCCTGACTTTC	.	TRBJ2-6	TRBV9	.
CASSYRTGNTGELFF	TGTGCCAGCAGCTACCGGACAGGGAACACCGGGGAGCTGTTTTTT	.	TRBJ2-2	TRBV5-6	TRBD1
CASSTRDRATGELFF	TGTGCCAGCAGCACACGTGACAGGGCTACCGGGGAGCTGTTTTTT	.	TRBJ2-2	TRBV7-9	TRBD1
CASTETGLTYNEQFF	TGTGCCAGCACCGAGACAGGTCTTACGTACAATGAGCAGTTCTTC	.	TRBJ2-1	TRBV11-2	.
CASRDEKAGGNEQFF	TGCGCCAGCAGAGACGAGAAAGCGGGGGGGAATGAGCAGTTCTTC	.	TRBJ2-1	TRBV5-1	TRBD2
CASSWNQGALNTGELFF	TGTGCCAGCAGCTGGAATCAGGGGGCGCTGAACACCGGGGAGCTGTTTTTT	.	TRBJ2-2	TRBV11-3	TRBD1
CASSAAGRSYGYTF	TGTGCCAGCAGCGCGGCGGGGCGAAGCTATGGCTACACCTTC	.	TRBJ1-2	TRBV7-9	.
CASRPWGRTSGSEQFF	TGTGCCAGTAGGCCTTGGGGTAGGACTAGCGGGAGTGAGCAGTTCTTC	.	TRBJ2-1	TRBV19	TRBD2
CASSLTSGGVEQFF	TGTGCCAGCAGCCTGACTAGCGGGGGGGTTGAGCAGTTCTTC	.	TRBJ2-1	TRBV7-3	TRBD2
CASSYGQVPDTQYF	TGTGCCAGCAGTTACGGGCAGGTTCCAGATACGCAGTATTTT	.	TRBJ2-3	TRBV6-2/TRBV6-3	.
CASSHRRGGLSNSGNTIYF	TGTGCCAGCAGCCATAGGAGAGGGGGCCTCTCGAACTCTGGAAACACCATATATTTT	.	TRBJ1-3	TRBV3-1/TRBV3-2	TRBD1
CASSQAYTSGYGYTF	TGTGCCAGCAGCCAAGCCTATACTTCGGGCTATGGCTACACCTTC	.	TRBJ1-2	TRBV3-1/TRBV3-2	.
CASSLEFVGGAYEQYF	TGCGCCAGCAGCTTGGAATTTGTAGGGGGCGCGTACGAGCAGTACTTC	few	TRBJ2-7	TRBV5-1	TRBD1
CASRKPGQGVLEQYF	TGTGCCAGCAGAAAGCCGGGACAGGGGGTGCTGGAGCAGTACTTC	.	TRBJ2-7	TRBV11-2	TRBD1
CASSAGQAYEQYF	TGTGCCAGCAGCGCAGGACAGGCCTACGAGCAGTACTTC	.	TRBJ2-7	TRBV11-2	TRBD1
CASSYSLAGGGNEQFF	TGTGCCAGCAGTTACTCGCTAGCGGGGGGTGGTAATGAGCAGTTCTTC	.	TRBJ2-1	TRBV6-2/TRBV6-3	TRBD2
CASSLGGRTLNTEAFF	TGTGCCAGCAGCTTGGGGGGTCGGACCCTGAACACTGAAGCTTTCTTT	.	TRBJ1-1	TRBV11-3	.
CASSFRGTNYGYTF	TGTGCCAGCAGTTTCCGGGGGACTAACTATGGCTACACCTTC	once	TRBJ1-2	TRBV27	.